Here is one TCR beta chain with its context. Treatment denoted: randomized to nivolumab then ipilimumab (arm A) or the reverse (arm B). The data were taken from a study of sequential checkpoint blockade in melanoma. This CDR3 spans 14 amino acids. The V end lost 8 bases, the J end lost 5 bases, and 16 bases lay between the germline ends. Germline V lookup: CDR1 KGHSH, CDR2 LQKENI. Only in-frame clones appear in the TCRdb table, and some are missing; sequencing was by immunoSEQ multiplex PCR. Of some 6,000 clones in the sample, over 20% were seen once. This clonotype was sampled from a human donor with melanoma. The chain recombines TRBV18 with TRBJ2-1, with D perhaps TRBD1 or TRBD2 (5 bases each). The sequenced sample was tumor tissue (inferred from file names), obtained from a patient given nivolumab and ipilimumab in sequence. The CDR3 is CASAKGREHNEQFF. The CDR3 bases are TGTGCCAGCGCAAAAGGCAGGGAGCACAATGAGCAGTTCTTC.